This T cell receptor beta chain emerged from a study of T cells in Graves' hyperthyroidism and ophthalmopathy. Findings and limits, study-wide: A model of 13 V-J features distinguished ophthalmopathy from stable hyperthyroidism.

This clonotype was seen a few times. No antigen is known for it. Trimming cost V 2 bases and J 5 bases, with 12 bases left between them. The germline gives CDR1 LGHDT, CDR2 YNNKEL (reference sequence). The CDR3 has 14 amino acids. Reasons for excluding patients were uncontrolled infection, other autoimmune disease, pregnancy or lactation. Thyroid ultrasound and orbital computed tomography, with clinical symptoms and serum thyroxine and TRAb, informed diagnoses. It was 8 to 10 ml of fresh peripheral blood that supplied the PBMCs. RNA transcripts yielded amplified TCR beta CDR3 regions. HTBI primers drove first-round RT-PCR of the TCR CDR3. TCRdb re-analysed the multiplex PCR reads in MiXCR, keeping a single row per CDR3 protein. The data show about 250,000 distinct CDR3 sequences, approximately 23% seen once.

Sequences were obtained from blood. The clonotype originates from a man aged 25-45 years with Graves' ophthalmopathy. The chain employs TRBV3-1 and TRBJ1-2; D possibly corresponds to TRBD1 (6 bases). The chain's CDR3 is CASSQQRGGYGYTF. In nucleotides, the CDR3 is TGTGCCAGCAGCCAACAAAGGGGGGGGTATGGCTACACCTTC.